Included here is one T cell receptor (beta chain) sequence, with context. Its specificity is not known. This specimen belongs to a study of T cells after yellow fever vaccination. Germline V gene lookup returns CDR1 SGHKS and CDR2 YYEKEE (reference sequence). The CDR3 sequence is 16 residues long. Trimming stripped 1 base from V and 0 bases from J, with 8 bases between. General study findings and limits: Sorted repertoires could include abundant contaminating clonotypes from bulk cells. Clonotypes shared by both compartments, CD4 and CD8, made up a small share.

MiXCR, applied by TCRdb to the 5' RACE reads, yields one record per CDR3 protein. The sample shows roughly 120,000 distinct CDR3 sequences, roughly 7.2% of them seen only once. This specimen consisted of CD4+ T cells sorted from PBMCs, obtained roughly seven weeks after the first yellow fever vaccination. This TCR derives from a man aged 18 to 29 who received the YFV17D yellow fever vaccine. The chain carries TRBV5-5 and TRBJ2-6; the D is unclear. The CDR3 protein is CASSLSAASGANVLTF. In DNA, the CDR3 is TGTGCCAGCAGCTTGAGTGCGGCCTCTGGGGCCAACGTCCTGACTTTC. The full variable domain, completed using reference TRBV5-5 and TRBJ2-6, is DAGVTQSPTHLIKTRGQQVTLRCSPISGHKSVSWYQQVLGQGPQFIFQYYEKEERGRGNFPDRFSARQFPNYSSELNVNALLLGDSALYLCASSLSAASGANVLTFGAGSRLTVL.